One T cell receptor (beta chain) is described in this entry. Its antigen is undetermined. This table comes from immunoSEQ multiplex PCR, and its TCRdb copy is limited to in-frame clones, with some not included. The sample contains tens of thousands of clones, 70% to 90% of which appear only once. This entry comes from a study of OX40 agonist ivuxolimab in advanced cancers. General study findings and limits: Some of the nonresponding patients also showed low levels of normalized T-cell clonal expansion. At 0.1 to 3.0 mg/kg and by week 6, CD4+ and CD8+ T cells in the blood had expanded clonally. Partly responding patients at 0.1-3.0 mg/kg showed some of the smallest clonal expansion.

The CDR3 consists of 13 residues. With 2 bases clipped from V and 8 bases from J, the junction kept 2 bases outside the gene matches. In germline, CDR1 is WSHSY, CDR2 SAAADI. Source: CD4+ or CD8+ T cells sorted from blood, taken in a trial of the OX40 agonist ivuxolimab. The chain joins TRBV10-2 to TRBJ1-4, with TRBD1 matching 7 bases. This TCR came from an adult with an advanced solid tumor such as melanoma, head and neck, liver or kidney cancer. This chain's CDR3 is CASSEVQGEKLFF. CDR3 coding DNA: TGCGCCAGCAGTGAGGTACAGGGGGAAAAACTGTTTTTT.